This T cell receptor (beta chain) is from a study of beta chain features in type 1 diabetes. Study outcomes and limitations: For Type 1 diabetes patients, all four CD4+ subsets carried TCRB CDR3s that were moderately but significantly shorter.

To note about this clone: What it binds is not known.

Germline CDR1 is SGHRS and CDR2 is YFSETQ. Trimming stripped 0 bases from V and 6 bases from J, with 7 bases between. The CDR3 spans 13 residues. The single heparinised draw taken from each donor contained about 100 mL of blood on average. Reverse transcription of all isolated RNA meant that expressed TCRB transcripts were sequenced. The protocol was immunoSEQ multiplex PCR, while the TCRdb copy is restricted to in-frame clones and leaves out a portion. The sample has hundreds of thousands of clones; about an eighth are singletons. The receptor's source is a man younger than 30 with type 1 diabetes. The rearrangement links TRBV5-1 to TRBJ2-1; D uncertain. The specimen sequenced was naive CD4+ T cells from blood. The CDR3 DNA sequence: TGCGCCAGCAGCTTGGGGACCCCCAATGAGCAGTTCTTC. Its protein is CASSLGTPNEQFF.